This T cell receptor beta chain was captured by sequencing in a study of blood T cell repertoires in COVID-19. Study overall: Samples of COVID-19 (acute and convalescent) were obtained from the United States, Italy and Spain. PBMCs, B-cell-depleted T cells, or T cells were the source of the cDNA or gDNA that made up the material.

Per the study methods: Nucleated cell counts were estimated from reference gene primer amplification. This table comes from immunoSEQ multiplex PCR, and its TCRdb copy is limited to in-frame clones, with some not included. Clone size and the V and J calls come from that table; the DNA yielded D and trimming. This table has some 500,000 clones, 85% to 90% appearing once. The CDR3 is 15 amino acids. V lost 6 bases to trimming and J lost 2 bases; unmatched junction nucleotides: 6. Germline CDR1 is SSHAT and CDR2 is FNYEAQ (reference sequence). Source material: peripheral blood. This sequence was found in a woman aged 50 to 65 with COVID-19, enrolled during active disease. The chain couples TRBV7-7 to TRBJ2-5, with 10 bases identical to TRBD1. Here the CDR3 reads CASSWGQGKQETQYF. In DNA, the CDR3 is TGTGCCAGCAGTTGGGGACAGGGGAAACAAGAGACCCAGTACTTC.